One and the same sample provided the 20 T cell receptor beta chains below, sequenced in a study of T cell changes during pregnancy in multiple sclerosis. The assay was immunoSEQ multiplex PCR, and TCRdb's table has in-frame clones only and misses some. This sample has over 100,000 clones; approximately 90% occur once, and the top ten carry approximately 1.4%. This specimen was peripheral blood, taken in the third trimester of pregnancy. These receptors all come from a female donor with multiple sclerosis, enrolled in a pregnancy study.

This clone was found a few times. The V gene is TRBV30, the J gene TRBJ1-1, with D unclear. The length of the CDR3 is 13 residues. From germline, CDR1 is GTSNPN and CDR2 SVGIG (reference sequence). Trimming cost V 1 base and J 4 bases, with 10 bases left between them. The CDR3, as DNA: TGTGCCTGGAGTGGAGGTGGTACCACTGAAGCTTTCTTT. This sequence encodes CAWSGGGTTEAFF.

V and J are TRBV19 and TRBJ1-1; 9 bases match TRBD1. Germline CDR1 is LNHDA and CDR2 is SQIVND (reference sequence). This CDR3 has 14 residues. V dropped 5 bases and J dropped 5; count of bases not matched to a gene: 6. DNA for the CDR3: TGTGCCAGTAGTGCCTACAGGGGGCGGACTGAAGCTTTCTTT. The encoded protein is CASSAYRGRTEAFF.

The rearrangement joins TRBV7-9 to TRBJ2-1; 7 positions agree with TRBD1. The J segment lost 6 bases and the V segment lost 5 bases, leaving 7 bases of the junction unmatched. The CDR3 has 14 residues. Germline loops: CDR1 SEHNR, CDR2 FQNEAQ (reference sequence). CDR3 residues: CASSNRGQPNEQFF. CDR3 nucleotides: TGTGCCAGCAGCAACCGGGGACAGCCCAATGAGCAGTTCTTC. The full variable domain, in which reference TRBV7-9 and TRBJ2-1 provide the parts outside the CDR3, is DTGVSQNPRHKITKRGQNVTFRCDPISEHNRLYWYRQTLGQGPEFLTYFQNEAQLEKSRLLSDRFSAERPKGSFSTLEIQRTEQGDSAMYLCASSNRGQPNEQFFGPGTRLTVL.

V is TRBV27 and J is TRBJ2-5; D perhaps matches TRBD2 (6 bases). The germline V gene has CDR1 MNHEY and CDR2 SMNVEV (reference sequence). CDR3 length: 13 residues. V lost 8 bases and J lost 5, with 15 bases in between. The CDR3 DNA follows: TGTGCCAGCCGTGCGGGATGGGTGGAGACCCAGTACTTC. Translating it yields CASRAGWVETQYF.

This clone came up once. The V call is TRBV6-1, the J call TRBJ2-1, with TRBD2 identical over 10 bases. CDR3 size: 15 residues. V gave up 5 bases and J gave up 4 bases; unmatched junction bases: 5. Per the germline V gene, CDR1 is MNHNS and CDR2 is SASEGT. Written as DNA, the CDR3 is TGTGCCAGCAGTTCTCTAGCGGGAGCATACAATGAGCAGTTCTTC. Its translation: CASSSLAGAYNEQFF.

This chain connects TRBV19 to TRBJ1-5; the D gene is possibly TRBD1 (5 bases). This CDR3 region has 14 residues. Germline V lookup: CDR1 LNHDA, CDR2 SQIVND (reference sequence). V lost 3 bases, J lost 4 bases, and 10 bases lay in between. The CDR3 DNA reads TGTGCCAGTAGTATTTCAGGGATAAATCAGCCCCAGCATTTT. Translated, it gives CASSISGINQPQHF.

This chain joins TRBV5-4 and TRBJ2-7; D is uncertain. The V end was cut by 2 bases, the J end by 5 bases, with 11 bases between. Per germline, CDR1 SGHNT and CDR2 YYREEE (reference sequence). CDR3 length equals 13 residues. Here the CDR3 reads CASSLVSGDEQYF. The CDR3 bases are TGTGCCAGCAGCTTAGTGTCAGGCGACGAGCAGTACTTC.

The chain is built from TRBV4-1 and TRBJ2-1; 14 nucleotides line up with TRBD2. The trim removed 5 bases at V and 8 bases at J, leaving 11 bases unmatched. This CDR3 contains 17 residues. Germline values: CDR1 MGHRA, CDR2 YSYEKL. In DNA form, the CDR3 reads TGCGCCAGCAGCTTCCGTCCGGGACTAGCGGGGGAAGATGAGCAGTTCTTC. This encodes CASSFRPGLAGEDEQFF.

The rearrangement links TRBV2 to TRBJ1-2; 7 nucleotides agree with TRBD1. V trimming: 2 bases; J trimming: 3 bases; junction bases outside the gene matches: 12. The CDR3 sequence is 17 residues long. CDR1 is SNHLY and CDR2 is FYNNEI in the germline V gene. CDR3 DNA sequence: TGTGCCAGCAGTGAACCGGGCCTAAAAGGGGGCGACTATGGCTACACCTTC. Translated, it gives CASSEPGLKGGDYGYTF.

The chain carries TRBV30 and TRBJ2-5, with 12 bases lining up with TRBD2. Trimming cost V 4 bases and J 5 bases; bases outside gene matches: 5. This CDR3 has 14 residues. CDR1 and CDR2 (germline): GTSNPN, SVGIG (reference sequence). CDR3 loop: CAWTAGLAGETQYF. CDR3 in DNA: TGTGCCTGGACCGCCGGACTAGCGGGGGAGACCCAGTACTTC. Filled out from reference TRBV30 and TRBJ2-5, the complete variable domain reads SQTIHQWPATLVQPVGSPLSLECTVEGTSNPNLYWYRQAAGRGLQLLFYSVGIGQISSEVPQNLSASRPQDRQFILSSKKLLLSDSGFYLCAWTAGLAGETQYFGPGTRLLVL.

The CDR3 is CASSQAYYNEQFF. The CDR3 DNA is TGCGCCAGCAGCCAAGCCTACTACAATGAGCAGTTCTTC. The genes are TRBV4-1 and TRBJ2-1; D unresolved. The CDR3 is 13 amino acids. Trimming took 1 base from V and 3 from J, leaving 4 bases between them. Germline V gene lookup returns CDR1 MGHRA and CDR2 YSYEKL.

The V and J genes are TRBV19 and TRBJ1-4; D is uncertain. The CDR3 sequence is 13 residues long. Germline assignment: CDR1 LNHDA and CDR2 SQIVND (reference sequence). Deletions cut 9 bases from V and 0 bases from J, with 8 bases between. The CDR3: CASRTATNEKLFF. The CDR3 nucleotides are TGTGCCAGCAGAACCGCAACTAATGAAAAACTGTTTTTT.

The gene calls are TRBV27 and TRBJ2-2; D may be TRBD1 (5 bases). The CDR3 is 14 residues long. The germline V and J ends were trimmed by 3 bases and 3 bases, with 8 bases remaining between them. CDR1 is MNHEY, CDR2 SMNVEV, per germline (reference sequence). CDR3 nucleotides: TGTGCCAGCAGTTTTACAGGATACACCGGGGAGCTGTTTTTT. Amino acids: CASSFTGYTGELFF.

The chain links TRBV4-1 to TRBJ2-3; TRBD1 matches 10 bases. The CDR3 spans 17 residues. The germline gives CDR1 MGHRA, CDR2 YSYEKL. V dropped 0 bases and J dropped 1; count of bases not matched to a gene: 4. CDR3 sequence: CASSQDTGTGGTDTQYF. The CDR3 DNA reads TGCGCCAGCAGCCAAGATACTGGGACAGGGGGCACAGATACGCAGTATTTT.

The chain links TRBV11-2 to TRBJ2-3; 9 bases align to TRBD2. CDR3 length equals 16 residues. The germline V gene encodes CDR1 SGHAT and CDR2 FQNNGV. Losses at the gene ends were 1 base for V and 2 bases for J; bases not matched to a gene: 4. This CDR3 is CASSLGPSGNTDTQYF. CDR3 DNA: TGTGCCAGCAGCTTAGGGCCTAGCGGGAACACAGATACGCAGTATTTT.

V gene TRBV10-3 combines with J gene TRBJ2-3, with a possible D match to TRBD2 (6 bases). V was trimmed by 0 bases and J by 4 bases, leaving 14 bases between them. This CDR3 has 16 amino acids. Germline values: CDR1 ENHRY, CDR2 SYGVKD. The CDR3 is CAISESASAGPDTQYF. DNA for the CDR3: TGTGCCATCAGTGAGTCGGCTAGCGCGGGCCCAGATACGCAGTATTTT.

The CDR3 sequence: CASSSRQASRQYF. The CDR3 nucleotides read TGTGCCAGCAGCAGTAGACAGGCGTCTAGGCAGTACTTC. The chain joins TRBV6-5 to TRBJ2-7, with TRBD1 as a possible D gene (6 bases). This CDR3 spans 13 amino acids. CDR1 and CDR2 from the germline V gene are MNHEY and SVGAGI. V was shortened by 6 bases and J by 9 bases, with 18 bases between the two germline ends.

The rearrangement joins TRBV28 to TRBJ2-5, with a possible D match to TRBD2 (5 bases). CDR1 and CDR2 from the germline V gene are MDHEN and SYDVKM. There are 11 residues in the CDR3. The CDR3 sequence: CAIGAAQTQYF. CDR3 bases: TGTGCTATCGGAGCGGCCCAGACCCAGTACTTC.

The rearrangement links TRBV5-1 to TRBJ2-2, with TRBD1 as a possible D gene (6 bases). The germline gives CDR1 SGHRS, CDR2 YFSETQ. CDR3 size: 16 residues. V lost 4 bases to trimming and J lost 3 bases, with 16 bases between them. This CDR3 reads CASSQTNRVDTGELFF. CDR3 in DNA: TGCGCCAGCAGCCAAACCAACAGGGTGGACACCGGGGAGCTGTTTTTT.

This clone was recorded only once. The V gene is TRBV5-1, the J gene TRBJ1-6, with TRBD1 as a possible D gene (5 bases). The CDR3 has 13 residues. V was clipped by 2 bases and J by 8 bases, with 8 bases between them. Germline V CDR1 and CDR2: SGHRS, YFSETQ. The CDR3 nucleotides read TGCGCCAGCAGCTTAGACAGCGATTCACCCCTCCACTTT. Its protein product is CASSLDSDSPLHF. Looking up the rest from reference TRBV5-1 and TRBJ1-6 gives the full variable domain: KAGVTQTPRYLIKTRGQQVTLSCSPISGHRSVSWYQQTPGQGLQFLFEYFSETQRNKGNFPGRFSGRQFSNSRSEMNVSTLELGDSALYLCASSLDSDSPLHFGNGTRLTVT.